Presented here are 12 T cell receptor beta chains from one specimen sequenced in a study of beta chain features in type 1 diabetes. Since all of the isolated RNA was reverse transcribed, expressed TCRB transcripts were what got sequenced. The method was immunoSEQ multiplex PCR; TCRdb's version includes in-frame clones alone and lacks a portion of them. The data hold some 270,000 clones, with roughly 13% observed a single time. Sequenced material: naive CD4+ T cells from blood. These receptors originate from a woman aged 40 to 49 in good health.

The rearrangement links TRBV9 to TRBJ1-3; D is uncertain. The CDR3 length is 15 residues. Per the germline V gene, CDR1 is SGDLS and CDR2 is YYNGEE. With 5 bases removed from V and 12 bases from J, the gap between germline ends came to 24 bases. CDR3 sequence reads: CASSLGLPLREIIYF. The CDR3 DNA is TGTGCCAGCAGTCTTGGACTGCCCTTAAGGGAGATCATATATTTT.

A few counts support this clone. The genes are TRBV6-1 and TRBJ2-7, with D unresolved. The V and J ends lost 10 bases and 6 bases respectively, with 22 bases between them. Germline V gene lookup returns CDR1 MNHNS and CDR2 SASEGT. This CDR3 region has 14 residues. CDR3 nucleotides: TGTGCCACCCTTCTTATAGCCATATTGCCCGAGCAGTACTTC. Its translation is CATLLIAILPEQYF.

A few counts support this clone. This sequence joins TRBV5-4 and TRBJ1-3; 9 nucleotides match TRBD1. Trimming cost V 3 bases and J 2 bases; bases outside gene matches: 6. The CDR3 is 16 residues long. Germline loops: CDR1 SGHNT, CDR2 YYREEE (reference sequence). Written as DNA, the CDR3 is TGTGCCAGCAGCTATGGACAGGGGAGGGCTGGAAACACCATATATTTT. This translates into CASSYGQGRAGNTIYF.

The CDR3, as DNA: TGCGCCAGCAGCCAAGATCACAGGGGTGGCGTCCCGTTGGAGACCCAGTACTTC. Translated: CASSQDHRGGVPLETQYF. This chain uses TRBV4-1 with TRBJ2-5; 7 nucleotides match TRBD1. The V gene's germline CDR1 is MGHRA and CDR2 YSYEKL. Germline trimming cut 0 bases from V and 5 bases from J; bases unmatched to any gene: 15. The CDR3 length is 18 residues.

This clone has more than one count but fewer than ten. This chain links TRBV12-5 with TRBJ1-2; the D is unclear. Trimming shortened V by 10 bases and J by 3 bases, and 21 bases separated the two germline ends. The CDR3 contains 15 residues. Germline loops: CDR1 LGHNT, CDR2 FRNRAP. This CDR3 reads CAKTGMGETDYGYTF. The DNA of the CDR3 is TGTGCTAAAACGGGGATGGGAGAAACGGACTATGGCTACACCTTC.

This clone showed up just a few times. CDR3: CASSQDRFLAKNIQYF. The CDR3 DNA is TGTGCCAGCAGCCAAGATCGGTTCCTAGCCAAAAACATTCAGTACTTC. The chain is built from TRBV4-2 and TRBJ2-4, with D uncertain. The V end lost 0 bases, the J end lost 0 bases, and 9 bases lay between the germline ends. CDR1 is LGHNA and CDR2 is YNFKEQ in the germline V gene. The CDR3 covers 16 residues.

This rearrangement joins TRBV9 to TRBJ2-3; D possibly corresponds to TRBD2 (7 bases). Trimming removed 0 bases from V and 3 bases from J, with 11 bases in between. Germline V CDR1 and CDR2: SGDLS, YYNGEE. The CDR3 contains 15 residues. DNA for the CDR3: TGTGCCAGCAGCGTAGGGGGGGGGCGGACAGATACGCAGTATTTT. This sequence encodes CASSVGGGRTDTQYF. Full variable domain (remainder filled in from reference TRBV9 and TRBJ2-3): DSGVTQTPKHLITATGQRVTLRCSPRSGDLSVYWYQQSLDQGLQFLIQYYNGEERAKGNILERFSAQQFPDLHSELNLSSLELGDSALYFCASSVGGGRTDTQYFGPGTRLTVL.

The chain recombines TRBV6-1 with TRBJ2-3; D possibly corresponds to TRBD1 (5 bases). The germline CDR1 and CDR2 sequences are MNHNS and SASEGT. V was pared by 4 bases and J by 0 bases, with 8 bases between. The CDR3 is 14 amino acids. In DNA, the CDR3 is TGTGCCAGCAGTGGGGGCCCTAGCACAGATACGCAGTATTTT. It is translated as CASSGGPSTDTQYF.

This clone was found a few times. The chain employs TRBV2 and TRBJ2-1, with 7 bases that match TRBD2. The germline V gene encodes CDR1 SNHLY and CDR2 FYNNEI. The trim removed 5 bases at V and 2 bases at J, leaving 6 bases unmatched. This CDR3 spans 15 amino acids. The CDR3 region has the DNA TGTGCCAGCAGTAGGAGCGGGGCGGCCTACAATGAGCAGTTCTTC. Its protein is CASSRSGAAYNEQFF.

The chain recombines TRBV6-5 with TRBJ2-7; the match to TRBD1 covers 11 bases. The germline CDR1 and CDR2 sequences are MNHEY and SVGAGI. Trimming at V came to 6 bases and at J to 5 bases, leaving 6 bases not matched to a gene. This CDR3 contains 14 residues. DNA of the CDR3: TGTGCCAGCAGCATCGGACAGGGGGCCCACGAGCAGTACTTC. This codes for CASSIGQGAHEQYF.

This clone was observed a few times. The chain uses TRBV5-8 and TRBJ1-3, with 9 nucleotides matching TRBD1. V dropped 3 bases and J dropped 4; count of bases not matched to a gene: 5. The CDR3 contains 15 residues. Germline V lookup: CDR1 SGHTS, CDR2 YDEGEE. CDR3 region: CASSSGQGFGNTIYF. CDR3 nucleotides: TGTGCCAGCAGCTCGGGACAGGGATTCGGAAACACCATATATTTT.

This clone was observed a few times. The rearrangement uses TRBV7-9 and TRBJ1-6; weak D call: TRBD1 (5 bases). This CDR3 spans 15 amino acids. Germline V gene data show CDR1 as SEHNR and CDR2 as FQNEAQ (reference sequence). Between the trimmed V and J ends, which lost 3 bases and 7 bases, there was a span of 13 bases. Here the CDR3 reads CASSFGDRANSPLHF. The CDR3 DNA follows: TGTGCCAGCAGCTTCGGTGACAGAGCAAATTCACCCCTCCACTTT.